This TCR beta chain is from a study of blood T cell repertoires in COVID-19. Study-wide context: COVID-19 samples, acute and convalescent, were from the United States, Italy and Spain. T cells, B-cell-depleted T cells, or PBMCs provided the cDNA or gDNA that served as material.

Repertoires were generated with immunoSEQ multiplex PCR, while TCRdb's copy carries only in-frame clones and drops some. The profile shows hundreds of thousands of clones, 85% of them singletons. Between the trimmed V and J ends, which lost 1 base and 7 bases, there was a span of 16 bases. This CDR3 contains 15 residues. Germline lookup yields CDR1 LGHDT and CDR2 YNNKEL (reference sequence). Participants had their cohort set by participant-reported clinical history. In Cohort 3, a recovered donor had either two negative PCRs, clearance, or symptom resolution. The rearrangement links TRBV3-1 (or the pseudogene TRBV3-2) to TRBJ1-2; possible D gene TRBD1, 5 bases. The receptor was isolated from a woman aged 50 to 60 who had recovered from COVID-19. Sequencing used PBMCs or T cells enriched from blood (not recorded which). The CDR3 nucleotides are TGTGCCAGCAGCCAAGGGGGGGGAGGAGCTGGTGGCTACACCTTC. This gives the protein CASSQGGGGAGGYTF.